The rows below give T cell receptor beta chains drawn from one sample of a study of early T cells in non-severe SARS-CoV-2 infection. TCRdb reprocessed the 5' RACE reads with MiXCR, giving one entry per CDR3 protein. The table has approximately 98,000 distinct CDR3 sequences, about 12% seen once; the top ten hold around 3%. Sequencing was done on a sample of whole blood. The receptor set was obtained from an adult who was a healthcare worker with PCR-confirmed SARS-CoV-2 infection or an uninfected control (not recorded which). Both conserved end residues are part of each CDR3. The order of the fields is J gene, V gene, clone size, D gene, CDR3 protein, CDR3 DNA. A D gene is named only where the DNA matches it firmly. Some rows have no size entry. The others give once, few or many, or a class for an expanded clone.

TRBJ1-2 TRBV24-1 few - CATSLPGGNGYTF TGTGCCACCAGTCTCCCTGGTGGGAACGGCTACACCTTC
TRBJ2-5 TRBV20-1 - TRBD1 CSANRGTGGGETQYF TGCAGTGCTAACCGGGGGACAGGGGGTGGAGAGACCCAGTACTTC
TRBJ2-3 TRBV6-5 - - CASSYQARADTDTQYF TGTGCCAGCAGTTACCAAGCGAGGGCTGACACAGATACGCAGTATTTT
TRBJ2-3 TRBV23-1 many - CASSQSAPDTQYF TGCGCCAGCAGTCAATCAGCCCCAGATACGCAGTATTTT
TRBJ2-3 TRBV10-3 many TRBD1 CAISESTGNTQYF TGTGCCATCAGTGAGTCGACAGGGAATACGCAGTATTTT
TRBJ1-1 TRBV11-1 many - CASSLAFVGGRATEAFF TGTGCCAGCAGCTTAGCGTTTGTTGGGGGTCGTGCCACTGAAGCTTTCTTT
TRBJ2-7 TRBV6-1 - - CASSVPTDYEQYF TGTGCCAGCAGTGTCCCGACTGACTACGAGCAGTACTTC
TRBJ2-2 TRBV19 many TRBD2 CASRTSGKNTGELFF TGTGCCAGTCGTACTAGCGGGAAGAACACCGGGGAGCTGTTTTTT
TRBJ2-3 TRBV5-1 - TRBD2 CASSLANRGGDTQYF TGCGCCAGCAGCTTAGCCAACCGCGGGGGAGATACGCAGTATTTT
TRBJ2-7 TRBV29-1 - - CSVEGPPTGEQYF TGCAGCGTTGAAGGCCCACCTACGGGAGAGCAGTACTTC
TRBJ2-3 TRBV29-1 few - CSVGLGTDTQYF TGCAGCGTTGGTCTGGGCACAGATACGCAGTATTTT
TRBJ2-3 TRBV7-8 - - CASSLEGTDTDTQYF TGTGCCAGCAGCTTGGAGGGGACAGACACAGATACGCAGTATTTT
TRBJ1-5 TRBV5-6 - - CASSPDLRSNQPQHF TGTGCCAGCAGTCCAGACCTCCGTAGCAATCAGCCCCAGCATTTT
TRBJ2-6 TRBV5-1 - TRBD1 CASSWGQSSGANVLTF TGCGCCAGCAGCTGGGGACAGAGCTCTGGGGCCAACGTCCTGACTTTC
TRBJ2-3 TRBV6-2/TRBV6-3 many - CASSYSVGGADTQYF TGTGCCAGCAGTTACTCGGTCGGGGGAGCAGATACGCAGTATTTT
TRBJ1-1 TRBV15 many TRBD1 CATSRERTGWAFF TGTGCCACCAGCAGAGAACGGACAGGGTGGGCTTTCTTT
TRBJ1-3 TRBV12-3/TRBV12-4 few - CASSLAGQAANTIYF TGTGCCAGCAGTTTAGCGGGACAAGCGGCGAACACCATATATTTT
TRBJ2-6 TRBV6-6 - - CASSFGESGANVLTF TGTGCCAGCAGTTTCGGGGAGTCTGGGGCCAACGTCCTGACTTTC
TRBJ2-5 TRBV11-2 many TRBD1 CASSRQGRTQETQYF TGTGCCAGCAGCCGACAGGGTAGAACCCAAGAGACCCAGTACTTC
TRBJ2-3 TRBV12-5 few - CASGLVRPSTDTQYF TGTGCTAGTGGTTTGGTACGACCGAGCACAGATACGCAGTATTTT
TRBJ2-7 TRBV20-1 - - CSARRGAGEQYF TGCAGTGCCCGAAGGGGGGCGGGGGAGCAGTACTTC
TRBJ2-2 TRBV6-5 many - CASSYSGANTGELFF TGTGCCAGCAGTTACTCGGGGGCCAACACCGGGGAGCTGTTTTTT
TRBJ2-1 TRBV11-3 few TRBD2 CASSPPPGGDEQFF TGTGCCAGCAGCCCCCCCCCGGGAGGGGATGAGCAGTTCTTC
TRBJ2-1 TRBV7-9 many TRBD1 CASSPPGQFYNEQFF TGTGCCAGCAGCCCCCCGGGACAGTTCTACAATGAGCAGTTCTTC
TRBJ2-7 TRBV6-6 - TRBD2 CASRVSGRAGEQYF TGTGCCAGCAGAGTTAGCGGGAGGGCCGGCGAGCAGTACTTC
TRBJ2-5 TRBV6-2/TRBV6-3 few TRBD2 CASSYRLAELQETQYF TGTGCCAGCAGTTACCGGCTAGCGGAACTCCAAGAGACCCAGTACTTC
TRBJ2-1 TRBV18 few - CASSPPGWRGDNEQFF TGTGCCAGCTCACCCCCGGGGTGGAGGGGGGACAATGAGCAGTTCTTC
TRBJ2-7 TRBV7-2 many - CASSFLGSFGYEQYF TGTGCCAGCAGCTTCCTTGGCAGTTTTGGCTACGAGCAGTACTTC
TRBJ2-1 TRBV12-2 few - CASRNPGHNEQFF TGTGCAAGTCGCAACCCAGGACACAATGAGCAGTTCTTC
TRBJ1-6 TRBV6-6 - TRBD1 CASSLGTGGNSPLHF TGTGCCAGCAGTTTAGGGACAGGGGGGAATTCACCCCTCCACTTT
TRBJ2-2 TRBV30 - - CAWSRGFGELFF TGTGCCTGGAGTAGGGGTTTCGGGGAGCTGTTTTTT
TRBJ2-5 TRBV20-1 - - CSARAGLGVETQYF TGCAGTGCTAGAGCGGGTCTAGGAGTCGAGACCCAGTACTTC
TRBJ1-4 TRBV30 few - CAWSERSLQLFF TGTGCCTGGAGTGAACGGAGCCTCCAACTGTTTTTT
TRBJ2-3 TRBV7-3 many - CASSLRGPGGAGTDTQYF TGTGCCAGCAGCTTAAGGGGCCCTGGGGGCGCGGGCACAGATACGCAGTATTTT
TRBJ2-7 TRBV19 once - CASSMGDYEQYF TGTGCCAGTAGTATGGGGGACTACGAGCAGTACTTC
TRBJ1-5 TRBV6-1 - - CASRQVGDNQPQHF TGTGCCAGCAGACAAGTCGGGGACAATCAGCCCCAGCATTTT
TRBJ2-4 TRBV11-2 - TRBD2 CASSSLLARVAKNIQCF TGTGCCAGCAGCTCCTTACTAGCGCGGGTCGCCAAAAACATTCAGTGCTTC
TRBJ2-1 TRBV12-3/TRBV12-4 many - CASSSSGSYNEQFF TGTGCCAGCAGCTCTAGTGGGTCCTACAATGAGCAGTTCTTC
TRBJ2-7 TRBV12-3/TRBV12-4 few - CASSLWGSNEQYF TGTGCCAGCAGCCTTTGGGGTAGCAACGAGCAGTACTTC
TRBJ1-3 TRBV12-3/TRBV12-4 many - CASSLARGTAGNTIYF TGTGCCAGCAGTTTAGCGCGAGGTACTGCAGGAAACACCATATATTTT
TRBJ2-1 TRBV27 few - CASRPGGQEYNEQFF TGTGCCAGCAGACCGGGGGGACAGGAGTACAATGAGCAGTTCTTC
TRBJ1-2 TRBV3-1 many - CASSPWEGGYGYTF TGTGCCAGCAGCCCTTGGGAGGGTGGCTATGGCTACACCTTC
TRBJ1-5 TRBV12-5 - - CASVSGQNNQPQHF TGTGCTAGTGTCTCTGGACAGAATAATCAGCCCCAGCATTTT
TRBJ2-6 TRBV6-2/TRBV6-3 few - CASSLEGVGANVLTF TGTGCCAGCAGTCTCGAAGGGGTCGGGGCCAACGTCCTGACTTTC
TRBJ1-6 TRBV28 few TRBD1 CATSDRGNSPLHF TGTGCCACCTCAGACAGGGGGAATTCACCCCTCCACTTT
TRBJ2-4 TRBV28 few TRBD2 CASSSPGTKIIAKNIQYF TGTGCCAGCAGCTCTCCCGGGACTAAGATTATAGCCAAAAACATTCAGTACTTC
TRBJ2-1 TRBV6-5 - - CASSYSGIQLMGDDIEQFF TGTGCCAGCAGTTACTCGGGGATACAATTAATGGGGGACGACATTGAGCAGTTCTTC
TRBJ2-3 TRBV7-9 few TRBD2 CASERGAYTDTQYF TGTGCCAGCGAGCGGGGGGCCTACACAGATACGCAGTATTTT
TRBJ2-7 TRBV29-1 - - CSVDRAHEQYF TGCAGCGTTGACAGGGCCCACGAGCAGTACTTC
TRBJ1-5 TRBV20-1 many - CSARGLVGPQHF TGCAGTGCTAGGGGGTTGGTAGGGCCCCAGCATTTT
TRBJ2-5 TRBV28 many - CASSLGAVGQYF TGTGCCAGCAGTTTAGGCGCTGTGGGCCAGTACTTC
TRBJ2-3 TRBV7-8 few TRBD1 CASSPRDRRPTDTQYF TGTGCCAGCAGCCCCCGGGACAGGCGACCCACAGATACGCAGTATTTT
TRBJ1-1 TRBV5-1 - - CASQAGDHNTEAFF TGCGCCAGCCAAGCGGGGGATCACAACACTGAAGCTTTCTTT